This T cell receptor (beta chain) was obtained from a study of cytomegalovirus exposure and HLA in healthy donors. Primers: 60 Vbeta forward and 13 Jbeta reverse. TCRdb keeps only in-frame clones here, not all; method: immunoSEQ multiplex PCR. The sample has about 200,000 clones; 82% are singletons. Sample: PBMCs. This receptor was taken from a woman aged 40-49 years in good health and CMV-seronegative.

The CDR3 reads CASSQVPTGAYEQYF. CDR3 sequence (DNA): TGCGCCAGCAGCCAAGTACCCACGGGAGCGTACGAGCAGTACTTC. This chain links TRBV4-1 with TRBJ2-7; a possible D gene is TRBD2 (6 bases). Looked up from germline, CDR1 is MGHRA and CDR2 is YSYEKL. CDR3 length: 15 amino acids. Trimming removed 1 base at V and 4 bases at J, with 14 bases between.